A selection of T cell receptor beta chains follows, all from one sample in a study of blood T cell repertoires in COVID-19. Here immunoSEQ multiplex PCR was the method, and the copy in TCRdb shows in-frame clones only, minus some. The data show 150,000 to 250,000 clones, with roughly four fifths seen just once and 12% held by the top ten. The material sequenced was PBMCs or T cells enriched from blood (not recorded which). The source of these receptors is a man between 35 and 55 years old who had recovered from COVID-19. The CDR3 runs from the conserved cysteine through the conserved F or W. A D gene is named only where the DNA matches it firmly. Size tells how often a clone was seen (once, few, many) or the class of an expanded clone, and some rows leave it out.

NA | 13 | TRBJ1-1 | TRBD1 | TRBV19 | TGTGCCAGTAGGGACAGGGGGAACACTGAAGCTTTCTTT | CASRDRGNTEAFF
NA | 13 | TRBJ1-5 | NA | TRBV2 | TGTGCCAGCAAGCGGGACAATAATCAGCCCCAGCATTTT | CASKRDNNQPQHF
NA | 16 | TRBJ2-3 | TRBD1 | TRBV7-3 | TGTGCCAGCAGCCTCCAGGGGGCTCGGCCCACAGATACGCAGTATTTT | CASSLQGARPTDTQYF
NA | 19 | TRBJ2-6 | NA | TRBV7-2 | TGTGCCAGCAGCTTAGATCTGGCCATTCAGGACTCTGGGGCCAACGTCCTGACTTTC | CASSLDLAIQDSGANVLTF
NA | 17 | TRBJ2-1 | TRBD2 | TRBV2 | TGTGCCAGCACCATGCCAGAGGCGGGAGCAACCTACAATGAGCAGTTCTTC | CASTMPEAGATYNEQFF
NA | 14 | TRBJ2-3 | NA | TRBV7-2 | TGTGCCAGCAGCCCCGACAGAGGCACAGATACGCAGTATTTT | CASSPDRGTDTQYF
once | 16 | TRBJ2-3 | TRBD2 | TRBV5-5 | TGTGCCAGCAGCACCACTAGCGGAGCCCGCACAGATACGCAGTATTTT | CASSTTSGARTDTQYF
NA | 15 | TRBJ1-2 | TRBD1 | TRBV5-1 | TGCGCCAGCAGCTTGGCGACAGGGAGGAACTATGGCTACACCTTC | CASSLATGRNYGYTF
once | 14 | TRBJ2-1 | TRBD2 | TRBV2 | TGTGCCAGCAGTGAAGGGACTAGCGTGAGTGAGCAGTTCTTC | CASSEGTSVSEQFF
NA | 17 | TRBJ2-3 | TRBD2 | TRBV4-1 | TGCGCCAGCAGCCAAGGGCCAGCGGGGGGGGAAACAGATACGCAGTATTTT | CASSQGPAGGETDTQYF
NA | 14 | TRBJ2-5 | NA | TRBV7-2 | TGTGCCAGCAGCTTAGGTCAGCGTCAAGAGACCCAGTACTTC | CASSLGQRQETQYF
NA | 14 | TRBJ1-1 | NA | TRBV28 | TGTGCCAGTGACGCGGGGGAGGGGGTCACTGAAGCTTTCTTT | CASDAGEGVTEAFF
once | 16 | TRBJ2-3 | NA | TRBV11-2 | TGTGCCAGCAGCACCAGAGCTAGGGGCCAAACAGATACGCAGTATTTT | CASSTRARGQTDTQYF